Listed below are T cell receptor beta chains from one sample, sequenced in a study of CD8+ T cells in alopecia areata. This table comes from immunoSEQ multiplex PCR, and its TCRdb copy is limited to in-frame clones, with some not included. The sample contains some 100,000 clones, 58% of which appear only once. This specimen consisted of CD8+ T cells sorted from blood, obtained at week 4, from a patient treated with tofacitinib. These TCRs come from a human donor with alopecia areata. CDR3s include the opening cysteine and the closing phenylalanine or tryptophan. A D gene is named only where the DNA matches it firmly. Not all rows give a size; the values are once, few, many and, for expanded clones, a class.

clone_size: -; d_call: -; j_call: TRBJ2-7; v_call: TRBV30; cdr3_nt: TGTGCCTGGAGACTGAAAAATTGGTCGGACGAGCAGTACTTC; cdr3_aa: CAWRLKNWSDEQYF
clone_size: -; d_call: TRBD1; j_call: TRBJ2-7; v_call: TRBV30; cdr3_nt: TGTGCCTGGGACAGGGGGAAGACCTACGAGCAGTACTTC; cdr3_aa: CAWDRGKTYEQYF
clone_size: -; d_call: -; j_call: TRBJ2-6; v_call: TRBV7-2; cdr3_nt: TGTGCCAGCAGCTTAACGTTAGGGGCCAACGTCCTGACTTTC; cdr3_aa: CASSLTLGANVLTF
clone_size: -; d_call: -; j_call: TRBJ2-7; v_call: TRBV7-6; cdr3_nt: TGTGCCAGCAGCTTAGGTGGCAACTCCTACGAGCAGTACTTC; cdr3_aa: CASSLGGNSYEQYF
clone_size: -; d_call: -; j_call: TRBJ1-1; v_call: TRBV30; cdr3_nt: TGTGCCTGGAGTGTAGTAGGGGCCACTGAAGCTTTCTTT; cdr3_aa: CAWSVVGATEAFF
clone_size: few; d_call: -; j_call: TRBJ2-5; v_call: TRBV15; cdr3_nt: TGTGCCACCAGCAGCCAGGGGCGCCTTCAAGAGACCCAGTACTTC; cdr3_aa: CATSSQGRLQETQYF
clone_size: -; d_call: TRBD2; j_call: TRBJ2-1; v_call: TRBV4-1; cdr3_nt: TGCGCCAGCAGCCAAGCGACTAGCGGGGCCAACAATGAGCAGTTCTTC; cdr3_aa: CASSQATSGANNEQFF
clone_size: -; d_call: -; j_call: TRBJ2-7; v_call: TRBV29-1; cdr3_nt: TGCAGCGTTGCGGGCGCTTTGAACGAGCAGTACTTC; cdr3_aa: CSVAGALNEQYF
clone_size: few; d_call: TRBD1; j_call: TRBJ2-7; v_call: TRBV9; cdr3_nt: TGTGCCAGCAGCTCCCGGGACAGGGGCTACGAGCAGTACTTC; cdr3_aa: CASSSRDRGYEQYF
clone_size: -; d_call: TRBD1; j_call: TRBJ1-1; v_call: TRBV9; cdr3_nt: TGTGCCAGCAGCGTTGGACAGGGGAACACTGAAGCTTTCTTT; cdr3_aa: CASSVGQGNTEAFF
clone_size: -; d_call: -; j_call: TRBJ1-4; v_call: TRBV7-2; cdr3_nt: TGTGCCAGCAGCTCGAGGCTGGGTATACTGTTTTTT; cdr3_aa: CASSSRLGILFF